These 9 T cell receptor beta chains were sequenced from one sample in a study of T-cell memory formation after mild COVID-19. In TCRdb, the 5' RACE reads were re-called with MiXCR into one record per CDR3 protein. The sample consists of 260,000 or so distinct CDR3 sequences, 16% of them appearing once. Sequencing used PBMCs or a T cell subset sorted from them (not recorded which). These receptors all come from a man younger than 30 who had mild COVID-19 (a few samples of this study predate the infection). Cell type and time point are not known.

This clonotype was observed at least ten times. This rearrangement joins TRBV7-8 to TRBJ2-6; D gene unclear. The CDR3 is 15 residues long. Trimming pared 1 base from V and 1 base from J, leaving 5 bases between. Germline CDR1 SGHVS, CDR2 FQNEAQ. Written as DNA, the CDR3 is TGTGCCAGCAGCTTAGGAACTTCTGGGGCCAACGTCCTGACTTTC. It codes for CASSLGTSGANVLTF.

The chain recombines TRBV29-1 with TRBJ2-2, with D tentatively TRBD2 (5 bases). Trimming removed 7 bases at V and 1 base at J, with 10 bases between. Germline V gives CDR1 SQVTM, CDR2 ANQGSEA. The CDR3 covers 13 residues. The CDR3 region is CSGREGNTGELFF. CDR3 bases: TGCAGCGGGCGAGAGGGGAACACCGGGGAGCTGTTTTTT.

This clonotype was seen only a few times. DNA for the CDR3: TGTGCCAGCAGCTTGACGAGACAGGGGAATCAGCCCCAGCATTTT. Its protein product is CASSLTRQGNQPQHF. The chain recombines TRBV5-5 with TRBJ1-5; 8 bases align to TRBD1. CDR1 and CDR2 from the germline V gene are SGHKS and YYEKEE (reference sequence). The CDR3 loop spans 15 amino acids. Trimming took 1 base from V and 4 from J; bases not matched to a gene: 4.

The chain carries TRBV7-8 and TRBJ2-1; 8 nucleotides line up with TRBD1. V lost 5 bases and J lost 7; bases outside the gene matches: 13. Germline V lookup: CDR1 SGHVS, CDR2 FQNEAQ. CDR3 length equals 16 residues. In DNA form, the CDR3 reads TGTGCCAGCAGCAAACTGACAGGGGCCCGTGGGAATGAGCAGTTCTTC. Protein: CASSKLTGARGNEQFF.

The chain joins TRBV12-3 or TRBV12-4 to TRBJ2-2; unclear D gene. Trimming pared 5 bases from V and 4 bases from J, leaving 8 bases between. The CDR3 is 13 amino acids. The CDR3: CASSLAPTGELFF. In DNA form, the CDR3 reads TGTGCCAGCAGTCTCGCCCCCACCGGGGAGCTGTTTTTT.

This clonotype was seen repeatedly, ten times or more. The CDR3 protein is CASSLGAIGGNEQFF. The CDR3 DNA sequence: TGTGCCAGCAGTTTAGGGGCCATCGGGGGGAATGAGCAGTTCTTC. This rearrangement joins TRBV12-3 or TRBV12-4 to TRBJ2-1; 7 bases line up with TRBD2. The CDR3 is made up of 15 amino acids. V trimming: 1 base; J trimming: 7 bases; junction bases outside the gene matches: 7.

This clonotype showed up just a few times. The V gene is TRBV30, the J gene TRBJ2-2, with TRBD1 as a possible D gene (6 bases). Germline CDR1 is GTSNPN and CDR2 is SVGIG (reference sequence). The CDR3 has 14 residues. Trimming removed 3 bases from V and 5 bases from J, with 13 bases in between. CDR3 nucleotide sequence: TGTGCCTGGAGCAGGGGATTGGGGACCGGGGAGCTGTTTTTT. It is translated as CAWSRGLGTGELFF.

The J gene is TRBJ2-1, the V gene TRBV7-9, with 11 bases lining up with TRBD1. Germline lookup yields CDR1 SEHNR and CDR2 FQNEAQ (reference sequence). J lost 6 bases, V lost 4 bases, and 2 bases had no gene match. The length of the CDR3 is 14 residues. CDR3 bases: TGTGCCAGCAGCTCGGACAGGGGGCTCAATGAGCAGTTCTTC. It is translated as CASSSDRGLNEQFF.

This clonotype came up a few times. This rearrangement joins TRBV9 to TRBJ1-2; 9 bases are shared with TRBD1. This CDR3 has 17 amino acids. V lost 0 bases, J lost 1 base, and 7 bases stayed unmatched. The germline V gene has CDR1 SGDLS and CDR2 YYNGEE. The CDR3 region has the DNA TGTGCCAGCAGCGTAGGCCCCAACAGGGGGCTTAACTATGGCTACACCTTC. This translates into CASSVGPNRGLNYGYTF.